What follows are 17 T cell receptor beta chains derived from one specimen sequenced in a study of Graves' ophthalmopathy and Graves' hyperthyroidism. The study amplified TCR beta CDR3 regions using RNA transcripts. First-round RT-PCR employed HTBI primers, with a second-round multiplex PCR after it. MiXCR, run by TCRdb on the multiplex PCR reads, gives a single entry per CDR3 protein. The sample holds 580,000 or so distinct CDR3 sequences, under 45% seen once. Sequencing was performed on peripheral blood or thyroid tissue (not recorded which). These TCRs come from an adult man with Graves' hyperthyroidism.

This clonotype was counted many times. The gene calls are TRBV6-6 and TRBJ1-5; D call uncertain. V lost 3 bases and J lost 4, with 13 bases in between. This CDR3 comprises 15 residues. Germline-derived CDR1 and CDR2 are MNHNY and SVGAGI (reference sequence). CDR3 coding DNA: TGTGCCAGCAGTTATGTGGGATTCGGGAATCAGCCCCAGCATTTT. Translation gives CASSYVGFGNQPQHF.

The rearrangement joins TRBV7-6 to TRBJ2-7; D is possibly TRBD2 (6 bases). The CDR3 spans 14 residues. CDR1 and CDR2 (germline): SGHVS, FNYEAQ. V dropped 5 bases and J dropped 5 bases, with 16 bases sitting between them. This chain's CDR3 is CASSARGGEDEQYF. DNA for the CDR3: TGTGCCAGCAGCGCAAGGGGCGGGGAGGACGAGCAGTACTTC.

This clonotype showed up many times. This chain links TRBV4-2 with TRBJ2-7; 8 bases line up with TRBD2. Trimming took 0 bases from V and 5 from J; bases not matched to a gene: 9. CDR1 is LGHNA, CDR2 YNFKEQ, per germline. This CDR3 spans 16 amino acids. This CDR3 reads CASSQEGSGTPHEQYF. DNA for the CDR3: TGTGCCAGCAGCCAAGAAGGTAGCGGGACACCCCACGAGCAGTACTTC.

This chain connects TRBV20-1 to TRBJ2-7, with 7 bases aligning to TRBD1. J was trimmed by 6 bases and V by 1 base; bases with no gene match: 9. CDR3 length: 14 residues. Germline loops: CDR1 DFQATT, CDR2 SNEGSKA (reference sequence). CDR3 in DNA: TGCAGTGCTAGAGTCGGCGACAGGGCCCTCGAGCAGTACTTC. As protein: CSARVGDRALEQYF.

The chain joins TRBV2 to TRBJ2-3; a possible D gene is TRBD2 (5 bases). Germline CDR1 SNHLY, CDR2 FYNNEI. V shed 6 bases and J shed 1 base, with 14 bases lying between them. The CDR3 has 15 residues. The CDR3 reads CASRPLVEGTDTQYF. The CDR3 bases are TGTGCCAGCAGGCCACTAGTCGAGGGCACAGATACGCAGTATTTT.

There are many counts of this clonotype. This sequence joins TRBV2 and TRBJ1-1; D not certain. The CDR3 covers 13 residues. Trimming pared 6 bases from V and 0 bases from J, leaving 8 bases between. Germline V CDR1 and CDR2: SNHLY, FYNNEI. The CDR3 nucleotides read TGTGCCAGCAGACAGAGCATGAACACTGAAGCTTTCTTT. Its protein is CASRQSMNTEAFF.

This clonotype was seen repeatedly, ten times or more. This chain links TRBV7-9 with TRBJ1-6; 8 bases are shared with TRBD1. Germline V gives CDR1 SEHNR, CDR2 FQNEAQ (reference sequence). J gave up 8 bases and V 5 bases, and 5 bases lay outside the gene matches. There are 14 residues in the CDR3. The CDR3 bases are TGTGCCAGCAGCCTTGGGACAGGCCATTCACCCCTCCACTTT. Protein: CASSLGTGHSPLHF. The entire variable domain, with the rest obtained from reference TRBV7-9 and TRBJ1-6, is as follows: DTGVSQNPRHKITKRGQNVTFRCDPISEHNRLYWYRQTLGQGPEFLTYFQNEAQLEKSRLLSDRFSAERPKGSFSTLEIQRTEQGDSAMYLCASSLGTGHSPLHFGNGTRLTVT.

This clonotype was counted a single time. The J gene is TRBJ1-5, the V gene TRBV10-3; 8 bases are shared with TRBD1. Germline V gene lookup returns CDR1 ENHRY and CDR2 SYGVKD. Germline trimming cut 11 bases from V and 1 base from J; bases unmatched to any gene: 13. CDR3 size: 16 residues. CDR3 DNA sequence: TGTGCCGGCCTAGCCTTGACAGGGGAAAGCAATCAGCCCCAGCATTTT. Translated: CAGLALTGESNQPQHF.

This clonotype was observed at least ten times. The chain recombines TRBV19 with TRBJ1-1, with unresolved D. This CDR3 is 11 amino acids long. Trimming removed 8 bases from V and 3 bases from J, with 7 bases in between. The germline V gene encodes CDR1 LNHDA and CDR2 SQIVND (reference sequence). The CDR3 DNA sequence: TGTGCCAGTTGGCGAGACACTGAAGCTTTCTTT. Protein: CASWRDTEAFF.

DNA for the CDR3: TGCAGTGCGGCGGACAGATACGAGCAGTACTTC. Its translation is CSAADRYEQYF. The gene calls are TRBV20-1 and TRBJ2-7; TRBD1 might be the D (6 bases). Trimming stripped 6 bases from V and 4 bases from J, with 10 bases between. CDR1 and CDR2 (germline): DFQATT, SNEGSKA (reference sequence). The CDR3 runs 11 residues.

The rearrangement uses TRBV25-1 and TRBJ1-1; the D is unclear. This CDR3 is 14 amino acids long. V was clipped by 2 bases and J by 1 base, with 8 bases between them. In germline, CDR1 is MGHDK, CDR2 SYGVNS. As DNA, the CDR3 is TGTGCCAGCAGTGAAGCAGCGGGGAACACTGAAGCTTTCTTT. Translated: CASSEAAGNTEAFF.

In its sample, this clonotype was seen many times. V usage is TRBV7-2 and J usage is TRBJ1-2; 7 bases are a match to TRBD1. The germline V gene encodes CDR1 SGHTA and CDR2 FQGNSA. J was trimmed by 5 bases and V by 0 bases; bases with no gene match: 18. The CDR3 covers 19 residues. The CDR3 DNA is TGTGCCAGCAGCTTAGCGCGGGGGGATATTCGGACAGGATTATATGGCTACACCTTC. This encodes CASSLARGDIRTGLYGYTF. Full variable domain (rest looked up from reference TRBV7-2 and TRBJ1-2): GAGVSQSPSNKVTEKGKDVELRCDPISGHTALYWYRQSLGQGLEFLIYFQGNSAPDKSGLPSDRFSAERTGGSVSTLTIQRTQQEDSAVYLCASSLARGDIRTGLYGYTFGSGTRLTVV.

This clonotype was observed many times. The rearrangement joins TRBV2 to TRBJ2-6; unclear D gene. Germline-derived CDR1 and CDR2 are SNHLY and FYNNEI. This CDR3 has 16 residues. V lost 2 bases and J 1 base, leaving 9 bases between the germline ends. The CDR3 region is CASSERARSGANVLTF. The CDR3 region has the DNA TGTGCCAGCAGTGAACGGGCCAGGTCTGGGGCCAACGTCCTGACTTTC.

The chain carries TRBV20-1 and TRBJ2-3, with 8 bases that match TRBD2. V shed 0 bases, J shed 2 bases, and the junction held 16 bases outside the gene matches. The germline V gene encodes CDR1 DFQATT and CDR2 SNEGSKA (reference sequence). This CDR3 is 19 amino acids long. The CDR3 DNA reads TGCAGTGCTAGAGATCCGTCGGCAGCTAGCGGGCGGAACACAGATACGCAGTATTTT. Its translation: CSARDPSAASGRNTDTQYF.

To note about this clonotype: One base away lies a much larger clone, so this may be a sequencing read error. CDR3 DNA: TGTGCCAGCAAAGACAGGAGCCAGAACAATTCACCCCGCCACTTT. Translation: CASKDRSQNNSPRHF. This rearrangement joins TRBV6-2 or TRBV6-3 to TRBJ1-6, with D perhaps TRBD1 (6 bases). CDR3 size: 15 residues. Germline V gives CDR1 MNHEY, CDR2 SVGEGT.

The gene calls are TRBV25-1 and TRBJ1-3, with D possibly matching TRBD1 (5 bases). Germline CDR1 MGHDK, CDR2 SYGVNS. The CDR3 totals 17 residues. V lost 4 bases and J 3 bases, leaving 19 bases between the germline ends. CDR3 coding DNA: TGTGCCAGCAGTGCTAGAGTTCGAGGGGCGAGTGGAAACACCATATATTTT. It yields the protein CASSARVRGASGNTIYF.

V is TRBV29-1 and J is TRBJ1-2; weak D call: TRBD1 (6 bases). Trimming removed 8 bases from V and 0 bases from J, with 22 bases in between. The CDR3 covers 16 residues. Germline loops: CDR1 SQVTM, CDR2 ANQGSEA. Here the CDR3 reads CSSVFWTDPPNYGYTF. The CDR3, as DNA: TGCAGCAGTGTCTTTTGGACAGACCCGCCTAACTATGGCTACACCTTC.